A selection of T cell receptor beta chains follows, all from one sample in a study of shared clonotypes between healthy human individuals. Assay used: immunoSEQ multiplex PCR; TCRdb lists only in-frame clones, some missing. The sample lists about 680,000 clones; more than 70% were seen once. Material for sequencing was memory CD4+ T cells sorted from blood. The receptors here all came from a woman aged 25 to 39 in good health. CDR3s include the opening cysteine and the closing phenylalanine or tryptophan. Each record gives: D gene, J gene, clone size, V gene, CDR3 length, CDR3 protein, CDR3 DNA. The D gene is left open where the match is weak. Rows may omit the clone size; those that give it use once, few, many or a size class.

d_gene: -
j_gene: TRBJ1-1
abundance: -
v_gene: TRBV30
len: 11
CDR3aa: CAWSRNTEAFF
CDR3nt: TGTGCCTGGAGCCGGAACACTGAAGCTTTCTTT

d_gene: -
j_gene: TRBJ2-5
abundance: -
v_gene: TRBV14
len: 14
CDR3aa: CASSPFSPRGTQYF
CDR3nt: TGTGCCAGCAGCCCCTTTTCTCCTCGGGGGACCCAGTACTTC

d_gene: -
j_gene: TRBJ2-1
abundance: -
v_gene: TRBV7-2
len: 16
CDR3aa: CASSLGDWGLMYEQFF
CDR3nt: TGTGCCAGCAGCTTAGGGGACTGGGGATTAATGTATGAGCAGTTCTTC

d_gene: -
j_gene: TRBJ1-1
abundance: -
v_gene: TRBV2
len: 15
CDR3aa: CASSSGQLSHTEAFF
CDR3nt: TGTGCCAGCAGCTCTGGACAGTTATCCCACACTGAAGCTTTCTTT

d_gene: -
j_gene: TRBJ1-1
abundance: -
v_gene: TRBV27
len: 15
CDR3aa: CAIGQHRVTDTEAFF
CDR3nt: TGTGCCATAGGACAACACAGGGTTACGGACACTGAAGCTTTCTTT

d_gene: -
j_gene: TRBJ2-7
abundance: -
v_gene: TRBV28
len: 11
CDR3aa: CASGPGLEQYF
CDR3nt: TGTGCCAGCGGTCCAGGGCTGGAGCAGTACTTC

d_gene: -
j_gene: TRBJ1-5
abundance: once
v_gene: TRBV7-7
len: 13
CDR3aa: CASSLGTNQPQHF
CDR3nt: TGTGCCAGCAGCTTAGGAACGAATCAGCCCCAGCATTTT

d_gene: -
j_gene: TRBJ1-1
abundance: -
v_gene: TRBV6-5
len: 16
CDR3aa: CASSYTAGGGGTEAFF
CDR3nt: TGTGCCAGCAGTTACACCGCTGGGGGGGGTGGCACTGAAGCTTTCTTT

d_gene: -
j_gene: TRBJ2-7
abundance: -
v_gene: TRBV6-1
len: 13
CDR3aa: CASSETSFGEQYF
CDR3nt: TGTGCCAGCAGCGAAACTAGTTTCGGCGAGCAGTACTTC

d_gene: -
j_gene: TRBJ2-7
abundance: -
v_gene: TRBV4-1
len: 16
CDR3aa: CASSQAAQGISYEQYF
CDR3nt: TGCGCCAGCAGCCAAGCCGCGCAGGGGATCTCCTACGAGCAGTACTTC

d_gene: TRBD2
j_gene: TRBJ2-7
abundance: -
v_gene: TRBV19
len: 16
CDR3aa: CASSTPTSGSLYEQYF
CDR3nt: TGTGCCAGTAGTACCCCGACTAGCGGGAGCTTATACGAGCAGTACTTC

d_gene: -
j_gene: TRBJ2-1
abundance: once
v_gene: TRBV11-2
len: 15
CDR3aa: CASSRSGIGYNEQFF
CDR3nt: TGTGCCAGCAGCCGGTCAGGGATCGGCTACAATGAGCAGTTCTTC

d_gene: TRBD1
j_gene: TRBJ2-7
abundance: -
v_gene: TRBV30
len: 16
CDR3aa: CAWSISPGQGVGEQYF
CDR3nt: TGTGCCTGGAGTATATCACCGGGACAGGGAGTTGGCGAGCAGTACTTC

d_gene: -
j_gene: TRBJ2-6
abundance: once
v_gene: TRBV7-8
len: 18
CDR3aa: CASSPLLTARSGANVLTF
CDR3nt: TGTGCCAGCAGCCCCCTATTAACTGCCCGCTCTGGGGCCAACGTCCTGACTTTC

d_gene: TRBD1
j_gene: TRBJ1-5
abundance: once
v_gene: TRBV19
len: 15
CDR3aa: CASSAADRGNQPQHF
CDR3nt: TGTGCCAGTAGTGCCGCGGACAGGGGCAATCAGCCCCAGCATTTT

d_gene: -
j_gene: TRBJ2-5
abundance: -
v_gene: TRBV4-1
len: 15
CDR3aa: CASSQDRAFRETQYF
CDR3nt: TGCGCCAGCAGCCAAGACAGGGCATTTCGGGAGACCCAGTACTTC

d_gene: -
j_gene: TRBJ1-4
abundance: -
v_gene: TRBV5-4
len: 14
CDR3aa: CASSLDGGPEKLFF
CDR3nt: TGTGCCAGCAGCTTGGACGGGGGCCCTGAAAAACTGTTTTTT

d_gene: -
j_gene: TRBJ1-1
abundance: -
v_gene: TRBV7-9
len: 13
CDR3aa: CASSPRGDTEAFF
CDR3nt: TGTGCCAGCAGCCCGCGGGGGGACACTGAAGCTTTCTTT

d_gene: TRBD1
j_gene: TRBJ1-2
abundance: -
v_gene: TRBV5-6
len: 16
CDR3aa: CASSYRDRNPNYGYTF
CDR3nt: TGTGCCAGCAGCTACCGGGACAGGAACCCTAACTATGGCTACACCTTC

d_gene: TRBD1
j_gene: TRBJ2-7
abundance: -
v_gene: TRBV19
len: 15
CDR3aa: CASSMMGQGVSEQYF
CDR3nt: TGTGCCAGTAGTATGATGGGACAGGGAGTGAGCGAGCAGTACTTC

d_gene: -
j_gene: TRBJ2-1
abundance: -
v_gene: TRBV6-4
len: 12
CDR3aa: CASSDSYNEQFF
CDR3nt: TGTGCCAGCAGTGACTCTTACAATGAGCAGTTCTTC